This is a list of T cell receptor beta chains from one sample in a study of T cell clusters in autoimmune cytopenias. TCRdb reprocessed the multiplex PCR reads and keeps a single row for each CDR3 protein, giving no DNA. The sample has 15,000 or so distinct CDR3 sequences. The sequenced sample consisted of peripheral blood. These receptors originate from a human donor with an autoimmune cytopenia or autoimmune hepatitis (not recorded which). The CDR3 runs from the conserved cysteine through the conserved F or W. Each record gives: V gene, clone size, J gene, CDR3 protein. Only part of the rows carry a size: once, few, many, or a class if the clone is expanded.

v_call: TRBV18
clone_size: NA
j_call: TRBJ1-1
cdr3_aa: CASSPLGTEAFF

v_call: TRBV29-1
clone_size: medium-sized
j_call: TRBJ2-4
cdr3_aa: CSVAIGVGDIQYF

v_call: TRBV10-3
clone_size: NA
j_call: TRBJ2-5
cdr3_aa: CAISGIRGAQETQYF

v_call: TRBV13
clone_size: NA
j_call: TRBJ2-3
cdr3_aa: CASSSRASTDTQYF

v_call: TRBV6-4
clone_size: NA
j_call: TRBJ1-1
cdr3_aa: CASRAQGANTEAFF

v_call: TRBV29-1
clone_size: medium-sized
j_call: TRBJ2-7
cdr3_aa: CSASEGTSESPGVYEQYF

v_call: TRBV10-1
clone_size: NA
j_call: TRBJ1-2
cdr3_aa: CASSEGGGNYGYTF

v_call: TRBV6-8
clone_size: NA
j_call: TRBJ1-6
cdr3_aa: CASSPDRGLSPLHF

v_call: TRBV6-6
clone_size: NA
j_call: TRBJ1-5
cdr3_aa: CASSDPRGSNQPQHF

v_call: TRBV6-6
clone_size: NA
j_call: TRBJ2-4
cdr3_aa: CASSYGGLGKNIQYF

v_call: TRBV12-3/TRBV12-4
clone_size: NA
j_call: TRBJ2-4
cdr3_aa: CASSLWDVNIQYF

v_call: TRBV29-1
clone_size: medium-sized
j_call: TRBJ2-2
cdr3_aa: CSVLTGINTGELFF

v_call: TRBV12-3/TRBV12-4
clone_size: NA
j_call: TRBJ1-2
cdr3_aa: CASSRIYGYTF

v_call: TRBV6-5
clone_size: NA
j_call: TRBJ1-1
cdr3_aa: CASRALGPNTEAFF

v_call: TRBV6-5
clone_size: NA
j_call: TRBJ1-2
cdr3_aa: CASSVTGQGYGYTF

v_call: TRBV20-1
clone_size: NA
j_call: TRBJ1-5
cdr3_aa: CSASSREGTGRNQPQHF

v_call: TRBV7-9
clone_size: NA
j_call: TRBJ2-7
cdr3_aa: CASSLSAGGTEQYF

v_call: TRBV30
clone_size: NA
j_call: TRBJ1-6
cdr3_aa: CAWSVGGGLTPLHF

v_call: TRBV7-4
clone_size: NA
j_call: TRBJ2-3
cdr3_aa: CASSSHRDRRTDTQYF

v_call: TRBV18
clone_size: NA
j_call: TRBJ1-5
cdr3_aa: CASSPLRNQPQHF

v_call: TRBV11-1
clone_size: NA
j_call: TRBJ2-3
cdr3_aa: CASSQGLGTDTQYF

v_call: TRBV5-5
clone_size: NA
j_call: TRBJ1-1
cdr3_aa: CASSFQGGTEAFF

v_call: TRBV27
clone_size: NA
j_call: TRBJ1-1
cdr3_aa: CASRDVNTEAFF

v_call: TRBV27
clone_size: NA
j_call: TRBJ1-1
cdr3_aa: CASSDRVRTEAFF

v_call: TRBV5-5
clone_size: NA
j_call: TRBJ2-5
cdr3_aa: CASSLRGGWQETQYF

v_call: TRBV6-2/TRBV6-3
clone_size: NA
j_call: TRBJ2-5
cdr3_aa: CASSYKGDRETQYF